The next 21 T cell receptor beta chains were all read from a single sample in a study of control samples from healthy donors and cancer patients. The assay was immunoSEQ multiplex PCR, and TCRdb's table has in-frame clones only and misses some. The table lists around 55,000 clones, approximately 95% of them singletons, with approximately 0.99% in the top ten. Sequencing used blood. The receptor source for this set is a woman under 30 in good health.

This chain joins TRBV18 and TRBJ2-7; D gene unclear. This CDR3 has 12 amino acids. V gave up 3 bases and J gave up 3 bases, with 6 bases separating them. The germline V gene has CDR1 KGHSH and CDR2 LQKENI. The CDR3 loop is CASSPLGYEQYF. DNA for the CDR3: TGTGCCAGCTCACCCTTAGGCTACGAGCAGTACTTC. Combining the CDR3 with reference TRBV18 and TRBJ2-7 gives the whole variable domain NAGVMQNPRHLVRRRGQEARLRCSPMKGHSHVYWYRQLPEEGLKFMVYLQKENIIDESGMPKERFSAEFPKEGPSILRIQQVVRGDSAAYFCASSPLGYEQYFGPGTRLTVT.

The chain couples TRBV5-1 to TRBJ1-5; possible D gene TRBD1, 5 bases. The V gene lost 0 bases and the J gene lost 3 bases, with 7 bases spanning the gap. Germline lookup yields CDR1 SGHRS and CDR2 YFSETQ. CDR3 size: 14 residues. The CDR3 is CASSLEGLNQPQHF. DNA of the CDR3: TGCGCCAGCAGCTTGGAGGGACTCAATCAGCCCCAGCATTTT.

The rearrangement links TRBV6-5 to TRBJ2-7; 7 bases match TRBD2. With 5 bases clipped from V and 3 bases from J, the junction kept 7 bases outside the gene matches. Looked up from germline, CDR1 is MNHEY and CDR2 is SVGAGI. The CDR3 consists of 14 residues. The CDR3 loop reads CASSMGGESYEQYF. The CDR3, as DNA: TGTGCCAGCAGTATGGGGGGGGAGAGCTACGAGCAGTACTTC.

This chain links TRBV19 with TRBJ2-7; the match to TRBD2 covers 12 bases. J gave up 3 bases and V 5 bases, and 2 bases lay outside the gene matches. In germline, CDR1 is LNHDA, CDR2 SQIVND (reference sequence). The CDR3 is made up of 14 amino acids. The CDR3 protein is CASSRLAGDYEQYF. The DNA of the CDR3 is TGTGCCAGTAGTCGACTAGCGGGGGACTACGAGCAGTACTTC.

The chain has TRBV19 and TRBJ2-6; possibly TRBD1 for D (5 bases). V lost 5 bases and J lost 0, with 8 bases in between. This CDR3 spans 15 amino acids. Germline V gives CDR1 LNHDA, CDR2 SQIVND (reference sequence). CDR3 in amino acids: CASSPGISGANVLTF. In DNA form, the CDR3 reads TGTGCCAGTAGTCCAGGGATCTCTGGGGCCAACGTCCTGACTTTC.

V and J are TRBV9 and TRBJ1-1; a possible D gene is TRBD1 (6 bases). Per germline, CDR1 SGDLS and CDR2 YYNGEE. V was pared by 4 bases and J by 3 bases, with 10 bases between. The length of the CDR3 is 13 residues. The CDR3 nucleotides are TGTGCCAGCAGCCCAACAGGGTACACTGAAGCTTTCTTT. Translation: CASSPTGYTEAFF.

The gene calls are TRBV7-9 and TRBJ1-4; D gene unclear. The V and J ends lost 0 bases and 0 bases respectively, with 5 bases between them. CDR3 length: 15 amino acids. CDR1 is SEHNR, CDR2 FQNEAQ, per germline (reference sequence). For the CDR3, the DNA is TGTGCCAGCAGCTTAGCGCAGGCAACTAATGAAAAACTGTTTTTT. It yields the protein CASSLAQATNEKLFF. Combining the CDR3 with reference TRBV7-9 and TRBJ1-4 gives the whole variable domain DTGVSQNPRHKITKRGQNVTFRCDPISEHNRLYWYRQTLGQGPEFLTYFQNEAQLEKSRLLSDRFSAERPKGSFSTLEIQRTEQGDSAMYLCASSLAQATNEKLFFGSGTQLSVL.

The chain recombines TRBV7-9 with TRBJ2-7, with a possible D match to TRBD2 (5 bases). Trimming stripped 5 bases from V and 2 bases from J, with 13 bases between. The CDR3 totals 14 residues. The germline V gene has CDR1 SEHNR and CDR2 FQNEAQ (reference sequence). The CDR3 here is CASSLGAGPYEQYF. The CDR3 region has the DNA TGTGCCAGCAGCCTGGGAGCTGGACCCTACGAGCAGTACTTC.

The chain links TRBV21-1 to TRBJ1-3; the table calls TRBD1, which could not be checked here. TRBV21-1 is assigned pseudogene status. The CDR3 extends over 16 amino acids. DNA for the CDR3: TGTGCCAGCAGCAAAAAAGGACAGAGCTCTGGAAACACCATATATTTT. Its translation: CASSKKGQSSGNTIYF.

In its sample, this clone was seen once. The V gene is TRBV19, the J gene TRBJ1-2; the D is unclear. The CDR3 sequence is 13 residues long. In germline, CDR1 is LNHDA, CDR2 SQIVND (reference sequence). Trimming removed 3 bases from V and 6 bases from J, with 11 bases in between. CDR3 amino acids: CASSIQLGDGYTF. The CDR3 DNA sequence: TGTGCCAGTAGTATCCAGCTGGGAGATGGCTACACCTTC.

The V and J genes are TRBV12-5 and TRBJ2-2; D may correspond to TRBD1 or TRBD2 (5 bases each). Between the trimmed V and J ends, which lost 2 bases and 4 bases, there was a span of 20 bases. CDR1 and CDR2 from the germline V gene are LGHNT and FRNRAP. There are 18 residues in the CDR3. CDR3: CASGLRSQGPRGTGELFF. Here the CDR3 DNA reads TGTGCTAGTGGTTTGAGGTCCCAGGGCCCTCGGGGCACCGGGGAGCTGTTTTTT.

V is TRBV24-1 and J is TRBJ2-3; no clear D gene. CDR1 KGHDR and CDR2 SFDVKD come from the germline V gene. CDR3 length equals 14 residues. Trimming left V 5 bases short and J 2 bases short, with 10 bases between. The CDR3 reads CATSAPGDTDTQYF. The CDR3 DNA follows: TGTGCCACCAGTGCGCCTGGGGACACAGATACGCAGTATTTT.

This chain uses TRBV5-1 with TRBJ2-1; the match to TRBD2 covers 9 bases. The CDR3 length is 16 residues. Germline V lookup: CDR1 SGHRS, CDR2 YFSETQ. Trimming removed 0 bases from V and 1 base from J; junction bases left unmatched: 2. The CDR3 spells CASSLAAGGSYNEQFF. The CDR3 DNA reads TGCGCCAGCAGCTTGGCAGCGGGGGGATCCTACAATGAGCAGTTCTTC.

This chain joins TRBV10-3 and TRBJ1-5, with 8 bases matching TRBD1. The CDR3 runs 14 residues. Germline CDR1 is ENHRY and CDR2 is SYGVKD. With 8 bases clipped from V and 11 bases from J, the junction kept 14 bases outside the gene matches. In DNA, the CDR3 is TGTGCCATCGGGGAGGACAGGGAGAGAGGGACCCAGCATTTT. Residues: CAIGEDRERGTQHF.

This chain connects TRBV2 to TRBJ2-7, with D perhaps TRBD1 or TRBD2 (5 bases each). V was pared by 4 bases and J by 6 bases, with 19 bases between. The CDR3 spans 15 residues. CDR1 SNHLY and CDR2 FYNNEI come from the germline V gene. CDR3 in amino acids: CASSAEGRETPEQYF. The CDR3, as DNA: TGTGCCAGCAGTGCTGAGGGACGGGAAACCCCCGAGCAGTACTTC.

This clone was seen just once. This chain connects TRBV12-3 or TRBV12-4 to TRBJ2-7; D not certain. The CDR3 consists of 10 residues. The CDR3 reads CGQAVYEQYF. The CDR3 nucleotides read TGTGGTCAGGCGGTCTACGAGCAGTACTTC.

This sequence joins TRBV6-5 and TRBJ1-1; D is unclear. The V end was cut by 7 bases, the J end by 1 base, with 7 bases between. CDR1 and CDR2 from the germline V gene are MNHEY and SVGAGI. This CDR3 spans 12 amino acids. CDR3 bases: TGTGCCAGCAACGGCGGGAACACTGAAGCTTTCTTT. This translates into CASNGGNTEAFF.

The chain employs TRBV2 and TRBJ1-2; D may be TRBD1 (6 bases). This CDR3 contains 13 residues. Germline V gene sequence: CDR1 SNHLY, CDR2 FYNNEI. The V gene lost 6 bases and the J gene lost 7 bases, with 15 bases spanning the gap. CDR3 sequence reads: CASRSTGLGGYTF. The CDR3 DNA is TGTGCCAGCAGATCTACAGGGTTAGGTGGCTACACCTTC.

This chain uses TRBV7-6 with TRBJ1-1; no firm D call. Trimming took 4 bases from V and 5 from J, leaving 20 bases between them. The CDR3 runs 16 residues. Germline V gene sequence: CDR1 SGHVS, CDR2 FNYEAQ. As DNA, the CDR3 is TGTGCCAGCAGCTCGCTAAATACTTTAAGTAGTACTGAAGCTTTCTTT. Protein product: CASSSLNTLSSTEAFF.

V usage is TRBV9 and J usage is TRBJ1-1; D remains ambiguous. This CDR3 spans 14 amino acids. V shed 4 bases and J shed 4 bases, with 14 bases lying between them. Germline V gene lookup returns CDR1 SGDLS and CDR2 YYNGEE. CDR3 nucleotide sequence: TGTGCCAGCAGCTCCCGGACGGTACTCACTGAAGCTTTCTTT. It codes for CASSSRTVLTEAFF.

The J gene is TRBJ1-2, the V gene TRBV6-5, with TRBD1 as a possible D gene (6 bases). Germline V gene data show CDR1 as MNHEY and CDR2 as SVGAGI. The length of the CDR3 is 11 residues. The germline V and J ends were trimmed by 7 bases and 7 bases, with 10 bases remaining between them. The DNA of the CDR3 is TGTGCCAGCAAAAGACAGGTTGGCTACACCTTC. Translating gives CASKRQVGYTF.